Given below is one T cell receptor (beta chain) in context. The antigen is undetermined. Germline CDR1 reads LNHDA; CDR2 reads SQIVND (reference sequence). The CDR3 is 15 amino acids. With V trimmed by 5 bases and J by 6 bases, 7 bases remained unmatched. The sample is drawn from a study of identifying expanded T cells in peripheral blood. Study observations and caveats: Over two and four weeks, about 15 and 19 clones changed, versus roughly 1.2 between replicates.

Method: immunoSEQ multiplex PCR; TCRdb's copy keeps in-frame clones and lacks some. The sample lists fewer than 80,000 clones; over 75% were seen once. Sequencing used blood. This sequence joins TRBV19 and TRBJ2-6; 7 bases agree with TRBD2. The clonotype originates from a person aged 18 to 70 in good health. The CDR3 nucleotides are TGTGCCAGTAGTCAAGGACTAGGCGAGGCCAACGTCCTGACTTTC. Translation: CASSQGLGEANVLTF.